This is a list of T cell receptor beta chains from one sample in a study of blood T cell repertoires in COVID-19. TCRdb's table, derived via immunoSEQ multiplex PCR, lists solely in-frame clones and lacks some. The table includes under 300,000 clones, 70% to 90% detected once. The sequencing sample was made of peripheral blood. Receptor source: a woman between 65 and 79 years old with acute or convalescent COVID-19. CDR3s include the opening cysteine and the closing phenylalanine or tryptophan. D genes are given only for firm matches. Clone size is stated in some rows and not others, as once, few, many or a class when expanded.

v_gene,j_gene,d_gene,abundance,CDR3nt,CDR3aa
TRBV28,TRBJ1-2,-,-,TGTGCCAGCAGGAGCGGTTTTGGAGGCTACACCTTC,CASRSGFGGYTF
TRBV24-1,TRBJ2-7,-,-,TGTGCCACCAGTGATACGGGAAGCGAGCAGTACTTC,CATSDTGSEQYF
TRBV5-1,TRBJ1-5,TRBD1,once,TGCGCCAGCAGCTTGGGTCCAGGGGGGAGTCAGCCCCAGCATTTT,CASSLGPGGSQPQHF
TRBV11-1,TRBJ2-7,-,-,TGTGCCAGCAGCTCCAGGGCCCTCGAGCAGTACTTC,CASSSRALEQYF
TRBV29-1,TRBJ1-5,-,-,TGCAGCGTCGCCAATGACAGGACTAATCAGCCCCAGCATTTT,CSVANDRTNQPQHF
TRBV15,TRBJ2-2,-,-,TGTGCCACCAGCGCTCGAGCCGGGGAGCTGTTTTTT,CATSARAGELFF
TRBV5-4,TRBJ1-1,-,-,TGTGCCAGCAGCTCTCCGCTTGGCCGCTCGAACACTGAAGCTTTCTTT,CASSSPLGRSNTEAFF
TRBV28,TRBJ1-1,-,-,TGTGCCAGCGGGGGGGTACCTAACACTGAAGCTTTCTTT,CASGGVPNTEAFF
TRBV6-5,TRBJ1-2,-,-,TGTGCCAGCAGCCCACACCAGAACTATGGCTACACCTTC,CASSPHQNYGYTF
TRBV10-3,TRBJ2-3,-,-,TGTGCCATCAGCGGGGGGGGACAGGGAGGAGATACGCAGTATTTT,CAISGGGQGGDTQYF
TRBV7-6,TRBJ2-2,-,-,TGTGCCAGCAGCTTATCCAGCGGAGAGAACACCGGGGAGCTGTTTTTT,CASSLSSGENTGELFF
TRBV9,TRBJ2-2,-,-,TGTGCCAGCAGCCCAAACAGGGCGAACACCGGGGAGCTGTTTTTT,CASSPNRANTGELFF
TRBV10-3,TRBJ1-1,-,once,TGTGCCATCAGTTCGACAGGTTTCACTGAAGCTTTCTTT,CAISSTGFTEAFF
TRBV9,TRBJ1-2,-,-,TGTGCCAGCAGCGTCCGGGACATGAAGAGGGGCTACACCTTC,CASSVRDMKRGYTF
TRBV5-1,TRBJ2-3,-,-,TGCGCCAGCAGCTCGTACCAGGGGATTGATACGCAGTATTTT,CASSSYQGIDTQYF
TRBV29-1,TRBJ1-4,-,-,TGCAGCGTTGCGCAGGCCTCTAATGAAAAACTGTTTTTT,CSVAQASNEKLFF
TRBV5-8,TRBJ2-3,TRBD2,-,TGTGCCAGTCGACTAGCGGGGGCAGATACGCAGTATTTT,CASRLAGADTQYF
TRBV5-6,TRBJ2-1,TRBD1,few,TGTGCCAGCAGCCTACAGGGACAGCCCTACAATGAGCAGTTCTTC,CASSLQGQPYNEQFF
TRBV10-3,TRBJ2-7,TRBD1,-,TGTGCCATCAGTGTGGGGACAGGGTCCCACGAGCAGTACTTC,CAISVGTGSHEQYF
TRBV5-1,TRBJ2-7,TRBD1,-,TGCGCCAGCAGCTTGGAGGGGACAGTGGGCCACGGGCAGTACTTC,CASSLEGTVGHGQYF
TRBV10-3,TRBJ2-1,-,once,TGTGCCATCAGTGGTAGTCTAAGCTCCTACAATGAGCAGTTCTTC,CAISGSLSSYNEQFF
TRBV7-3,TRBJ2-3,TRBD2,-,TGTGCCAGCAGCCGAAAAGCGGGGGCCACAGATACGCAGTATTTT,CASSRKAGATDTQYF
TRBV11-2,TRBJ2-7,TRBD1,-,TGTGCCAGCAGCCCCCAAGCAGGGGGCTCCTACGAGCAGTACTTC,CASSPQAGGSYEQYF
TRBV5-1,TRBJ1-4,-,-,TGCGCCAGCAGCTGGGCACAGAATGAAAAACTGTTTTTT,CASSWAQNEKLFF
TRBV9,TRBJ2-5,TRBD1,-,TGTGCCAGCAGCCTCCGGGACAGGGGGGCGGAGACCCAGTACTTC,CASSLRDRGAETQYF
TRBV6-6,TRBJ2-1,TRBD1,few,TGTGCCAGCAGAACAGGGGTCGGCAATGAGCAGTTCTTC,CASRTGVGNEQFF
TRBV7-9,TRBJ1-1,-,-,TGTGCCAGCAGCTTTCAACAGGGGAACACTGAAGCTTTCTTT,CASSFQQGNTEAFF
TRBV19,TRBJ1-1,-,-,TGTGCCAGTAGTATAGGTAGGGCGGGAGAAGCTTTCTTT,CASSIGRAGEAFF
TRBV29-1,TRBJ1-3,-,-,TGCAGCGTTGCGGAGAACTCTGGAAACACCATATATTTT,CSVAENSGNTIYF
TRBV3-1/TRBV3-2,TRBJ2-3,TRBD2,-,TGTGCCAGCAGCCAGCGTTATATAGCGGGGATCACAGATACGCAGTATTTT,CASSQRYIAGITDTQYF
TRBV18,TRBJ2-2,-,-,TGTGCCAGCTCACCACTGGACAGTCCGAGCGGGGAGCTGTTTTTT,CASSPLDSPSGELFF
TRBV2,TRBJ2-5,-,-,TGTGCCAGCAGTGATGCAGGCGTCGTGGAGACCCAGTACTTC,CASSDAGVVETQYF
TRBV7-3,TRBJ1-3,-,-,TGTGCCAGCAGCTTAGGGGCTGCGGGAAACACCATATATTTT,CASSLGAAGNTIYF
TRBV3-1/TRBV3-2,TRBJ1-2,TRBD1,once,TGTGCCAGCAGCCCCGTCAGGACAGGTAGATCTAACTATGGCTACACCTTC,CASSPVRTGRSNYGYTF
TRBV7-3,TRBJ1-1,-,-,TGTGCCAGCAGCTCTGACAGCCCCAACACTGAAGCTTTCTTT,CASSSDSPNTEAFF
TRBV2,TRBJ1-2,-,-,TGTGCCAGCAGTGTTGACAGGCCACTCTACACCTTC,CASSVDRPLYTF
TRBV19,TRBJ1-3,-,-,TGTGCCAGTAGTTCCCGACAAGTTAAAGTCTCTGGAAACACCATATATTTT,CASSSRQVKVSGNTIYF
TRBV12-3/TRBV12-4,TRBJ2-2,-,-,TGTGCCAGCAGTTTTAGTCAGGCCGGGGAGCTGTTTTTT,CASSFSQAGELFF
TRBV19,TRBJ2-3,TRBD1,-,TGTGCCAGTACGAGGGACAGGGTTAGAGATACGCAGTATTTT,CASTRDRVRDTQYF
TRBV6-5,TRBJ1-2,TRBD1,-,TGTGCCAGCAGTTACGGCAGGGGGACGTCGGGCTACACCTTC,CASSYGRGTSGYTF
TRBV5-4,TRBJ1-1,-,-,TGTGCCAGCAGCTTGGATAGAGGGACTGAAGCTTTCTTT,CASSLDRGTEAFF
TRBV10-1,TRBJ1-1,-,few,TGCGCCAGCAGCCTGGGGGCGTCGACTGAAGCTTTCTTT,CASSLGASTEAFF
TRBV19,TRBJ1-1,-,-,TGTGCCAGTAGTATCTCTCGGGCCGCAGGGGTTGGAGCTTTCTTT,CASSISRAAGVGAFF
TRBV28,TRBJ2-1,TRBD2,once,TGTGCCAGCATACGCGGGGGGGGCGGGAATGAGCAGTTCTTC,CASIRGGGGNEQFF
TRBV27,TRBJ2-1,TRBD2,-,TGTGCCAGCACCTACGGGACTAGCGGGCGAGGGGAGCAGTTCTTC,CASTYGTSGRGEQFF
TRBV7-2,TRBJ2-3,-,-,TGTGCCAGCAGCTACCCCTCGGGGAACAAGTATTTT,CASSYPSGNKYF
TRBV5-1,TRBJ1-6,TRBD1,-,TGCGCCAGCAGCTCTGGGGGACAGCTCTATAATTCACCCCTCCACTTT,CASSSGGQLYNSPLHF
TRBV6-5,TRBJ2-1,-,-,TGTGCCAGCAGTTCTCGGTCGGCGGGCTCCTACAATGAGCAGTTCTTC,CASSSRSAGSYNEQFF
TRBV10-3,TRBJ1-1,TRBD1,-,TGTGCCATCAGTTTGGACAGGGGGAACACTGAAGCTTTCTTT,CAISLDRGNTEAFF
TRBV10-3,TRBJ1-6,TRBD1,-,TGTGCCATCAGTGCTGGGACAGGGGGCAATTCACCCCTCCACTTT,CAISAGTGGNSPLHF